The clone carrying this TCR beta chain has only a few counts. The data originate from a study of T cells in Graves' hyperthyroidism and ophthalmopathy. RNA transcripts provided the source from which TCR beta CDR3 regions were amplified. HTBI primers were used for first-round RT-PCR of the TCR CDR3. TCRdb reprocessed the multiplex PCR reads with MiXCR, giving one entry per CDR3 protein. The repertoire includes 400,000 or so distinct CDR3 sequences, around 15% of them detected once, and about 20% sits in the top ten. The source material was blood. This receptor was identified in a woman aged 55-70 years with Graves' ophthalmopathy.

CDR3 nucleotide sequence: TGTGCCAGCAGAGCGGCGGGATCGAGGGAGCAGTTCTTC. This encodes CASRAAGSREQFF. The chain couples TRBV6-1 to TRBJ2-1; D may be TRBD2 (6 bases). Germline V lookup: CDR1 MNHNS, CDR2 SASEGT. V was cut by 6 bases and J by 10 bases, with 16 bases left in between. The CDR3 is 13 residues long.